Listed below are T cell receptor beta chains from one sample, sequenced in a study of shared clonotypes between healthy human individuals. Method: immunoSEQ multiplex PCR; TCRdb's copy keeps in-frame clones and lacks some. In the table there are about 2.4 million clones, more than 85% of which are singletons. The specimen sequenced was naive CD4+ T cells from PBMCs. The receptor set was obtained from a man between 18 and 35 years old in good health. Some clones in this sample may be carry-over from other donors' samples. The CDR3 runs from the conserved cysteine through the conserved F or W. A D gene is named only where the DNA matches it firmly. The listing skips clone size in some rows; elsewhere it reads once, few, many or a size class.

J gene | clone size | D gene | V gene | CDR3 DNA | CDR3 protein
TRBJ1-5 | - | TRBD1 | TRBV28 | TGTGCCAGCAGGCAGGGGACAGGCTACCTGCCCCAGCATTTT | CASRQGTGYLPQHF
TRBJ1-3 | many | TRBD1 | TRBV5-6 | TGTGCCAGCAGCTTGGCCGGGACAGGGAAGTCTGGAAACACCATATATTTT | CASSLAGTGKSGNTIYF
TRBJ2-4 | - | - | TRBV5-1 | TGCGCCAGCAGCTTGGCCAGGCAGACGGTGGACATTCAGTACTTC | CASSLARQTVDIQYF
TRBJ2-7 | - | TRBD2 | TRBV5-1 | TGCGCCAGCAGCTTGGGGACTAGCGGATACGAGCAGTACTTC | CASSLGTSGYEQYF
TRBJ1-4 | - | - | TRBV23-1 | TGCGCCAGCAGTCCCCCATATGGCGGGGGGGATGAAAAACTGTTTTTT | CASSPPYGGGDEKLFF
TRBJ1-1 | - | - | TRBV5-1 | TGCGCCAGCAGCTTGGCCGGCGGGGCTGAAGCTTTCTTT | CASSLAGGAEAFF
TRBJ2-1 | - | - | TRBV7-3 | TGTGCCAGCAGCGTGGGACGGTCCTCCTACAATGAGCAGTTCTTC | CASSVGRSSYNEQFF
TRBJ2-7 | - | TRBD2 | TRBV28 | TGTGCCAGCAGTTTAGGGCTAGCGGGAGTAGGAGAGCAGTACTTC | CASSLGLAGVGEQYF
TRBJ1-5 | once | - | TRBV19 | TGTGCCAGTAGTATATACACTAGCAATCAGCCCCAGCATTTT | CASSIYTSNQPQHF
TRBJ1-2 | - | - | TRBV7-2 | TGTGCCAGCAGCACCTACAGGGTCGAGACGATTAACTATGGCTACACCTTC | CASSTYRVETINYGYTF
TRBJ2-7 | - | TRBD2 | TRBV7-2 | TGTGCCAGCAGCCAGACTAGCGTCCTTACCTACGAGCAGTACTTC | CASSQTSVLTYEQYF
TRBJ2-2 | - | - | TRBV7-3 | TGTGCCAGCAGCTTAATGGCCCCCCCGAACACCGGGGAGCTGTTTTTT | CASSLMAPPNTGELFF
TRBJ2-3 | - | - | TRBV28 | TGTGCCAGCAAGGACTCGAAGACAGATACGCAGTATTTT | CASKDSKTDTQYF
TRBJ2-7 | - | - | TRBV4-3 | TGCGCCAGCAGCCAAGTGAGGGGAGGCGAGCAGTACTTC | CASSQVRGGEQYF
TRBJ1-1 | - | - | TRBV28 | TGTGCCAGCAGTTCCGGGACACTGAACACTGAAGCTTTCTTT | CASSSGTLNTEAFF
TRBJ2-7 | once | - | TRBV7-8 | TGTGCCAGCAGCCATCTCGGGTTGGGTTACGAGCAGTACTTC | CASSHLGLGYEQYF
TRBJ2-5 | - | TRBD1 | TRBV19 | TGTGCCAGTAGTACAAGACAGGGTTGGACACAAGAGACCCAGTACTTC | CASSTRQGWTQETQYF
TRBJ2-1 | - | - | TRBV7-8 | TGTGCCAGCAGCTTAGGGCGGGGCAAGCAGTGGGAGCAGTTCTTC | CASSLGRGKQWEQFF
TRBJ2-7 | - | TRBD1 | TRBV2 | TGTGCCAGCAATCCGACAGGGGGTAATCTGCAGTACTTC | CASNPTGGNLQYF
TRBJ1-2 | - | - | TRBV5-1 | TGCGCCAGCAGCTTGACAGTCCCTTCTAACTATGGCTACACCTTC | CASSLTVPSNYGYTF
TRBJ1-1 | - | TRBD1 | TRBV7-9 | TGTGCCAGCAGCCGGGACAGTGTGCGGGCTTTCTTT | CASSRDSVRAFF
TRBJ2-5 | - | TRBD1 | TRBV9 | TGTGCCAGCAGCGTAGACAGGGGAAGTGGAGAGACCCAGTACTTC | CASSVDRGSGETQYF
TRBJ1-1 | once | - | TRBV25-1 | TGTGCCAGCAGTGAATGGGGGGGATTGATCACTGAAGCTTTCTTT | CASSEWGGLITEAFF
TRBJ2-1 | - | - | TRBV10-3 | TGTGCCATCAGTGACCGTAGGGTGGCCCTTGGACCCTACAATGAGCAGTTCTTC | CAISDRRVALGPYNEQFF
TRBJ2-3 | once | - | TRBV4-1 | TGCGCCAGCAGCCAAGTTCGGGAAGCCCTCCGGTATTTT | CASSQVREALRYF
TRBJ2-2 | - | - | TRBV5-1 | TGCGCCAGCAAGGAGGGTGGAACCACTAGCTCCGGGGAGCTGTTTTTT | CASKEGGTTSSGELFF
TRBJ1-2 | - | TRBD1 | TRBV6-1 | TGTGCCAGCAGTGAAACAGGGGGTTACTATGGCTACACCTTC | CASSETGGYYGYTF
TRBJ2-1 | once | TRBD2 | TRBV4-3 | TGCGCCAGCAGCCGCCAACCGACTAGCGGGAAGCGCAATGAGCAGTTCTTC | CASSRQPTSGKRNEQFF
TRBJ2-7 | - | TRBD1 | TRBV29-1 | TGCAGCGTTTTCGACAGGGCCTACGAGCAGTACTTC | CSVFDRAYEQYF
TRBJ1-1 | - | TRBD1 | TRBV2 | TGTGCCAGCACCGGGGGGACAGGGGATGAAGCTTTCTTT | CASTGGTGDEAFF
TRBJ1-2 | - | TRBD1 | TRBV5-4 | TGTGCCAGCAGCGCTACTCCAGGGGGTGACTATGGCTACACCTTC | CASSATPGGDYGYTF
TRBJ1-1 | - | - | TRBV10-2 | TGCGCCAGCAGTGACCTCCGGACGGATAACACTGAAGCTTTCTTT | CASSDLRTDNTEAFF
TRBJ2-3 | - | - | TRBV18 | TGTGCCAGCTCTCCTAAATCAGATACGCAGTATTTT | CASSPKSDTQYF
TRBJ2-5 | - | TRBD1 | TRBV11-2 | TGTGCCAGCAGCTCGCAGGGGGACCAGTACTTC | CASSSQGDQYF
TRBJ2-5 | - | - | TRBV28 | TGTGCCAGCAGTTTATTAGGGCAGGGGCCGCGTGAGACCCAGTACTTC | CASSLLGQGPRETQYF
TRBJ2-3 | - | TRBD2 | TRBV9 | TGTGCCAGCAGCGTAAGCGGGAGGGCCAGAGGCACAGATACGCAGTATTTT | CASSVSGRARGTDTQYF
TRBJ1-1 | - | - | TRBV6-6 | TGTGCCAGCAGTTACTCGATATCGGGGTACGACACTGAAGCTTTCTTT | CASSYSISGYDTEAFF
TRBJ1-1 | once | - | TRBV6-5 | TGTGCCAGCAGTTACCGGTTCACTGAAGCTTTCTTT | CASSYRFTEAFF
TRBJ2-1 | - | - | TRBV5-4 | TGTGCCAGCAGCATCGACGCATACAATGAGCAGTTCTTC | CASSIDAYNEQFF
TRBJ2-7 | - | - | TRBV29-1 | TGCAGCGTTGCTACCGGATTGAGCTCCTACGAGCAGTACTTC | CSVATGLSSYEQYF
TRBJ1-2 | - | - | TRBV6-1 | TGTGCCAGCAGTGAAGACAGGGCGGCGTATGGCTACACCTTC | CASSEDRAAYGYTF
TRBJ2-7 | once | - | TRBV7-3 | TGTGCCAGCAGCTGGGCTCCAAATTCCTACGAGCAGTACTTC | CASSWAPNSYEQYF